These 14 T cell receptor beta chains share one sample of origin, sequenced in a study of early T cells in non-severe SARS-CoV-2 infection. TCRdb used MiXCR to reprocess the 5' RACE reads, holding one entry per CDR3 protein. The table records just over 25,000 distinct CDR3 sequences, around 4.5% of them present only once. Sequenced input: whole blood. Receptors were obtained from an adult who was a healthcare worker with PCR-confirmed SARS-CoV-2 infection or an uninfected control (not recorded which).

This chain links TRBV9 with TRBJ1-1; TRBD1 agrees at 9 bases. The junction had 7 bases not matched to a gene; V was cut back by 0 bases and J by 1 base. Germline loops: CDR1 SGDLS, CDR2 YYNGEE. The CDR3 is 17 residues long. DNA for the CDR3: TGTGCCAGCAGCGTAGCCACAGGGGGCGCAAGGAACACTGAAGCTTTCTTT. Translation: CASSVATGGARNTEAFF.

The V gene is TRBV28, the J gene TRBJ2-7; perhaps TRBD1 as D (6 bases). The CDR3 covers 14 residues. V was shortened by 8 bases and J by 6 bases, with 20 bases between the two germline ends. Germline CDR1 reads MDHEN; CDR2 reads SYDVKM. The CDR3 spells CASQATGLWGEQYF. CDR3 DNA sequence: TGTGCCAGCCAGGCTACAGGGCTTTGGGGCGAGCAGTACTTC.

This clonotype was observed many times. This chain joins TRBV9 and TRBJ2-1; TRBD2 matches at 14 bases. With V trimmed by 8 bases and J by 1 base, 8 bases remained unmatched. The germline V gene has CDR1 SGDLS and CDR2 YYNGEE. The CDR3 consists of 17 residues. The CDR3 region has the DNA TGTGCCAGAAGAACCGGGACTAGCGGGAGTTCCTACAATGAGCAGTTCTTC. This translates into CARRTGTSGSSYNEQFF. The variable domain in full, completed from reference TRBV9 and TRBJ2-1, reads DSGVTQTPKHLITATGQRVTLRCSPRSGDLSVYWYQQSLDQGLQFLIQYYNGEERAKGNILERFSAQQFPDLHSELNLSSLELGDSALYFCARRTGTSGSSYNEQFFGPGTRLTVL.

This clonotype was counted at least ten times. The chain recombines TRBV6-2 or TRBV6-3 with TRBJ2-7; D not resolved. V shed 5 bases and J shed 2 bases, with 10 bases lying between them. CDR3 length: 13 residues. CDR1 is MNHEY, CDR2 SVGEGT, per germline. This chain's CDR3 is CASSRLYTYEQYF. CDR3 DNA: TGTGCCAGCAGTCGACTTTATACCTACGAGCAGTACTTC.

The V call is TRBV5-1, the J call TRBJ1-1; TRBD1 matches at 10 bases. CDR1 is SGHRS, CDR2 YFSETQ, per germline. The CDR3 sequence is 14 residues long. V lost 5 bases, J lost 0 bases, and 1 base stayed unmatched. CDR3 sequence (DNA): TGCGCCAGCAGGACAGGGGGCCTGAACACTGAAGCTTTCTTT. It specifies CASRTGGLNTEAFF.

The chain combines TRBV3-1 with TRBJ1-5, with a weak D call TRBD1 (6 bases). Trimming removed 4 bases from V and 4 bases from J, with 8 bases in between. The CDR3 is 13 amino acids. Germline V gene sequence: CDR1 LGHDT, CDR2 YNNKEL (reference sequence). For the CDR3, the DNA is TGTGCCAGCAGCCTGACAGGAAATCAGCCCCAGCATTTT. Its protein product is CASSLTGNQPQHF.

In this sample, this clonotype turned up many times. This chain uses TRBV9 with TRBJ2-7; 9 bases fit TRBD2. Germline V gives CDR1 SGDLS, CDR2 YYNGEE. The CDR3 extends over 14 amino acids. Unmatched junction bases numbered 2, after V lost 0 bases and J lost 4 bases. The CDR3 spells CASSVGTSGYEQYF. CDR3 DNA: TGTGCCAGCAGCGTAGGCACTAGCGGGTACGAGCAGTACTTC.

This clonotype was counted at least ten times. The chain carries TRBV29-1 and TRBJ1-1; D unresolved. This CDR3 contains 12 residues. Trimming shortened V by 8 bases and J by 0 bases, and 10 bases separated the two germline ends. Germline CDR1 reads SQVTM; CDR2 reads ANQGSEA. The CDR3 sequence: CSSAGMNTEAFF. In DNA form, the CDR3 reads TGCAGCTCTGCAGGTATGAACACTGAAGCTTTCTTT. Looking up the rest from reference TRBV29-1 and TRBJ1-1 gives the full variable domain: SAVISQKPSRDICQRGTSLTIQCQVDSQVTMMFWYRQQPGQSLTLIATANQGSEATYESGFVIDKFPISRPNLTFSTLTVSNMSPEDSSIYLCSSAGMNTEAFFGQGTRLTVV.

Ten or more counts support this clonotype. This chain joins TRBV2 and TRBJ2-1, with 8 bases that match TRBD2. In germline, CDR1 is SNHLY, CDR2 FYNNEI. J gave up 6 bases and V 3 bases, and 4 bases lay outside the gene matches. CDR3 length: 14 amino acids. The CDR3 is CASSDSGIRNEQFF. The DNA for the CDR3 is TGTGCCAGCAGTGATAGCGGGATCCGCAATGAGCAGTTCTTC.

This clonotype was counted many times. The rearrangement joins TRBV6-4 to TRBJ2-1, with TRBD1 matching 7 bases. In germline, CDR1 is MRHNA, CDR2 SNTAGT. V was pared by 3 bases and J by 6 bases, with 8 bases of the junction left unmatched. The CDR3 has 15 residues. CDR3 region: CASSDKLGGLNEQFF. The CDR3 DNA sequence: TGTGCCAGCAGTGATAAGTTAGGGGGCCTCAATGAGCAGTTCTTC.

J is TRBJ1-5 and V is TRBV28; D is undetermined. The germline V and J ends were trimmed by 4 bases and 7 bases, with 14 bases remaining between them. CDR1 and CDR2 (germline): MDHEN, SYDVKM. The CDR3 is 14 amino acids. The CDR3 is CASSSLPGWQPQHF. The CDR3 DNA reads as TGTGCCAGCAGTTCCCTCCCTGGCTGGCAGCCCCAGCATTTT. Together with reference TRBV28 and TRBJ1-5, the CDR3 gives the full variable domain: DVKVTQSSRYLVKRTGEKVFLECVQDMDHENMFWYRQDPGLGLRLIYFSYDVKMKEKGDIPEGYSVSREKKERFSLILESASTNQTSMYLCASSSLPGWQPQHFGDGTRLSIL.

This clonotype came up many times. V gene TRBV6-5 combines with J gene TRBJ1-1; D call uncertain. Trimming cost V 2 bases and J 2 bases, with 9 bases left between them. This CDR3 spans 14 amino acids. Germline CDR1 MNHEY, CDR2 SVGAGI. The CDR3 protein is CASSYATVNTEAFF. The CDR3, as DNA: TGTGCCAGCAGTTACGCTACAGTTAACACTGAAGCTTTCTTT.

This clonotype was detected ten times or more. The chain recombines TRBV19 with TRBJ2-2, with 12 bases matching TRBD2. The junction had 15 bases not matched to a gene; V was cut back by 7 bases and J by 3 bases. Germline assignment: CDR1 LNHDA and CDR2 SQIVND (reference sequence). The CDR3 covers 19 residues. CDR3 sequence reads: CASILGLAGYRCYTGELFF. The CDR3 bases are TGTGCCAGTATTCTCGGACTAGCGGGATATAGGTGTTACACCGGGGAGCTGTTTTTT.

This clonotype was detected ten times or more. The chain has TRBV7-8 and TRBJ2-7, with D maybe TRBD1 (5 bases). Trimming took 7 bases from V and 7 from J, leaving 23 bases between them. CDR1 and CDR2 from the germline V gene are SGHVS and FQNEAQ. CDR3 length: 15 residues. CDR3: CASTPKDSRVWEQYF. The CDR3 DNA sequence: TGTGCCAGCACCCCTAAAGACAGCAGGGTCTGGGAGCAGTACTTC.